What follows are 2 T cell receptor beta chains derived from one specimen sequenced in a study of blood T cell repertoires in COVID-19. Produced via immunoSEQ multiplex PCR; TCRdb's table is partial and in-frame only. The table shows about 170,000 clones, with almost 85% occurring only once. The source material was peripheral blood. Receptors were obtained from a woman older than 75 with COVID-19, enrolled during active disease.

V and J are TRBV18 and TRBJ1-1; 10 positions match TRBD1. CDR1 is KGHSH and CDR2 is LQKENI in the germline V gene. This CDR3 is 16 amino acids long. V trimming: 8 bases; J trimming: 1 base; junction bases outside the gene matches: 10. The CDR3 protein is CASTPGQGKWNTEAFF. In DNA form, the CDR3 reads TGTGCCAGCACTCCGGGACAGGGGAAATGGAACACTGAAGCTTTCTTT.

The chain carries TRBV2 and TRBJ1-4, with a possible D match to TRBD1 (6 bases). The V end lost 4 bases, the J end lost 8 bases, and 14 bases lay between the germline ends. This CDR3 has 14 residues. Germline-derived CDR1 and CDR2 are SNHLY and FYNNEI. DNA for the CDR3: TGTGCCAGCAGTGTCATCCGGGACAACGAAAAACTGTTTTTT. Protein product: CASSVIRDNEKLFF.